This T cell receptor beta chain was found in a study of T cell responses to AZD1222 COVID-19 vaccine. TCRdb's table, derived via immunoSEQ multiplex PCR, lists solely in-frame clones and lacks some. The sample has 130,000 or so clones, approximately 90% seen once. Germline V CDR1 and CDR2: SGHDN, FVKESK. CDR3 length: 15 amino acids. J gave up 4 bases and V 6 bases, and 7 bases lay outside the gene matches. This TCR derives from an adult who received the AZD1222 COVID-19 vaccine. The chain carries TRBV14 and TRBJ2-2; 8 bases are a match to TRBD2. The sample consisted of peripheral blood, taken 28 days after the second AZD1222 dose. In DNA form, the CDR3 reads TGTGCCAGCAGGAATAGCGGGGCTGTCACCGGGGAGCTGTTTTTT. This translates into CASRNSGAVTGELFF.